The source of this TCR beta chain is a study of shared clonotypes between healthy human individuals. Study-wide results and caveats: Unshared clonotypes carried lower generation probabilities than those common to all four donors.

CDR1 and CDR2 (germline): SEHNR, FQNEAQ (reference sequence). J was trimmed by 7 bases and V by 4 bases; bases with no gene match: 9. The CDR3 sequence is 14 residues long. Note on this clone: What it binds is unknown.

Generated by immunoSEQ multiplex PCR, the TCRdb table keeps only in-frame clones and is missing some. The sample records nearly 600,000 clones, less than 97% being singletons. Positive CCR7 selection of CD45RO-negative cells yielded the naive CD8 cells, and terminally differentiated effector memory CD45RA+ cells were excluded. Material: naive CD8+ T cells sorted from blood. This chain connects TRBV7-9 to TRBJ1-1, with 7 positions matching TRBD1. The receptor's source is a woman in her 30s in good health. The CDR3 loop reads CASSWDSSGGEAFF. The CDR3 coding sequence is TGTGCCAGCAGCTGGGACAGCTCGGGGGGTGAAGCTTTCTTT.